This T cell receptor (beta chain) was retrieved from a study of molecular identifiers for immune sequencing clone quantification. Overall study results and limits: Spiked Jurkat TCR RNA equal to one cell could reportedly be picked out among 850,000 to 1,000,000 naive cells. Highly expanded clone sizes could be underestimated through barcode sharing by identical TCR molecules. Over 97% of CMV-specific effector molecules, but under 1% of naive ones, were in clones above 20 copies.

The germline V gene encodes CDR1 MNHEY and CDR2 SVGAGI. The CDR3 has 15 amino acids. Unmatched junction bases numbered 4, after V lost 2 bases and J lost 2 bases. TCRdb ran MiXCR on the PCR reads and lists one entry per CDR3 protein. Among about 640,000 distinct CDR3 sequences listed, roughly 21% were seen once. Worth noting for this clonotype: The antigen remains undetermined. This sequence may be a read error, since a much larger clone differs from it by one base. The CDR3 does not end in the conserved phenylalanine or tryptophan, so this is likely a read error.

The sequence came from a human donor in good health. Some libraries in this study had Jurkat cell RNA spiked in. The specimen was naive CD8+ T cells from blood, with Jurkat cell RNA spiked in. Subset of the sample: FACS-sorted CD8+CD4-CCR7+CD45RA+ naive T cells. The chain couples TRBV6-5 to TRBJ2-7; 9 nucleotides align to TRBD2. The CDR3 nucleotides are TGTGCCAGCAGTTACACCGGGACTAGCCCCTACGAGCAGTACTCC. This sequence encodes CASSYTGTSPYEQYS.